Listed here is a single T cell receptor (beta chain). This sample was included in a study of blood T cell repertoires in COVID-19. Study background: T cells, B-cell-depleted T cells, or PBMCs provided the cDNA or gDNA that served as material.

The CDR3 covers 12 residues. V lost 6 bases, J lost 1 base, and 6 bases lay in between. Germline CDR1 MDHEN, CDR2 SYDVKM. Measured with immunoSEQ multiplex PCR; TCRdb has only the in-frame clones, and not every one. This table holds roughly 150,000 clones, less than 80% found once. This clonotype was obtained from a woman in her 70s in a cohort exposed to, infected with or recovered from COVID-19 (not recorded which). The chain uses TRBV28 and TRBJ1-1, with D uncertain. Sequenced: PBMCs or T cells enriched from blood (not recorded which). The CDR3 coding sequence is TGTGCCAGCAGCCTTTGGAACACTGAAGCTTTCTTT. Translation gives CASSLWNTEAFF.